This is a list of T cell receptor beta chains from one sample in a study of T cell changes during pregnancy in multiple sclerosis. TCRdb keeps only in-frame clones here, not all; method: immunoSEQ multiplex PCR. The table lists about 69,000 clones, 92% of them singletons. Sequenced material: peripheral blood, taken in the third trimester of pregnancy. The receptor set was obtained from a female donor in good health, enrolled as a control in a pregnancy study. CDR3s include the opening cysteine and the closing phenylalanine or tryptophan. The order of the fields is CDR3 length, V gene, J gene, D gene, clone size, CDR3 protein, CDR3 DNA. D genes are given only for firm matches. Only part of the rows carry a size: once, few, many, or a class if the clone is expanded.

15	TRBV7-3	TRBJ2-1	TRBD2	-	CASSFGSGGYNEQFF	TGTGCCAGCAGCTTTGGCAGCGGGGGCTACAATGAGCAGTTCTTC
14	TRBV7-6	TRBJ2-7	-	-	CASSSDSAGGEQYF	TGTGCCAGCAGCTCGGACAGTGCTGGGGGTGAGCAGTACTTC
16	TRBV7-9	TRBJ2-2	-	-	CASSPRESANTGELFF	TGTGCCAGCAGCCCGAGGGAGTCCGCGAACACCGGGGAGCTGTTTTTT
17	TRBV7-8	TRBJ2-5	-	-	CASSLAGGRGVQETQYF	TGTGCCAGCAGCCTCGCAGGGGGGCGAGGGGTACAAGAGACCCAGTACTTC
12	TRBV29-1	TRBJ2-7	-	-	CSFRAPRGEQYF	TGCAGCTTCCGGGCCCCTAGGGGCGAGCAGTACTTC
13	TRBV7-3	TRBJ2-5	-	-	CASALANQETQYF	TGTGCCAGCGCCTTAGCGAACCAAGAGACCCAGTACTTC
16	TRBV11-2	TRBJ2-5	TRBD2	-	CASSSWTSGGRETQYF	TGTGCCAGCAGCTCCTGGACTAGCGGGGGGAGAGAGACCCAGTACTTC
13	TRBV18	TRBJ1-2	-	-	CASSVQKFYGYTF	TGTGCCAGCTCTGTTCAGAAATTCTATGGCTACACCTTC
16	TRBV5-1	TRBJ2-2	TRBD1	-	CASSSRQGSNTGELFF	TGCGCCAGCAGCTCCCGACAGGGGTCGAACACCGGGGAGCTGTTTTTT
17	TRBV7-2	TRBJ2-1	TRBD2	-	CASSKGERGARNNEQFF	TGTGCCAGCAGTAAAGGTGAGCGGGGGGCTCGAAACAATGAGCAGTTCTTC
13	TRBV5-6	TRBJ1-5	-	-	CASSFRSGQPQHF	TGTGCCAGCAGCTTCAGGTCAGGTCAGCCCCAGCATTTT
16	TRBV9	TRBJ2-2	TRBD2	-	CASSVEQGGYTGELFF	TGTGCCAGCAGCGTAGAGCAGGGAGGGTACACCGGGGAGCTGTTTTTT
15	TRBV5-1	TRBJ2-7	TRBD1	once	CASSLAFAGGGEQYF	TGCGCCAGCAGCTTGGCCTTTGCAGGGGGCGGCGAGCAGTACTTC
15	TRBV11-2	TRBJ1-4	-	-	CASSSPRGTNEKLFF	TGTGCCAGCAGCTCTCCCAGGGGTACTAATGAAAAACTGTTTTTT
15	TRBV6-5	TRBJ1-2	-	-	CASSTATGISYGYTF	TGTGCCAGCAGTACCGCTACAGGGATAAGCTATGGCTACACCTTC
12	TRBV28	TRBJ2-1	TRBD2	-	CASSGRANEQFF	TGTGCCAGCAGCGGGAGGGCCAATGAGCAGTTCTTC
20	TRBV4-1	TRBJ2-5	TRBD2	-	CASSQVARQKTSGMQETQYF	TGCGCCAGCAGCCAAGTTGCCCGACAAAAGACTAGCGGGATGCAAGAGACCCAGTACTTC
15	TRBV6-1	TRBJ1-3	-	-	CASSEAGRGGNTIYF	TGTGCCAGCAGTGAAGCTGGCAGGGGAGGAAACACCATATATTTT
15	TRBV15	TRBJ2-2	TRBD1	few	CATSRPRQGRRELFF	TGTGCCACCAGCAGGCCCCGACAGGGGAGAAGGGAGCTGTTTTTT
15	TRBV9	TRBJ2-1	TRBD1	-	CASSERGTGFVEQFF	TGTGCCAGCAGCGAAAGGGGGACAGGGTTCGTTGAGCAGTTCTTC